This T cell receptor beta chain was recorded in a study of siplizumab effects on memory and regulatory T cells. V lost 1 base and J lost 0, with 13 bases in between. The germline V gene encodes CDR1 LNHDA and CDR2 SQIVND (reference sequence). The CDR3 covers 17 residues. Regarding this clone: The target antigen is unknown.

Clones were read by immunoSEQ multiplex PCR, and TCRdb kept only the in-frame ones, dropping some. This sample has some 110,000 clones; roughly 94% occur once, and the top ten carry under 2%. Whole-study results and caveats: The study found naive T cells seemingly more diverse than memory cells and seemingly major alloresponse contributors.

This chain connects TRBV19 to TRBJ2-1; either TRBD1 or TRBD2 may fit D (5 bases each). The sequencing input was non-Treg CD4+ T cells sorted from blood. The receptor was isolated from a human donor in good health. As DNA, the CDR3 is TGTGCCAGTAGTATAGGGGGCGGGCTGAGCTCCTACAATGAGCAGTTCTTC. Amino acids: CASSIGGGLSSYNEQFF.